The source of this T cell receptor (beta chain) is a study of T-cell reconstitution after alpha-beta-depleted transplantation in children. Molecular barcoding with unique molecular identifiers was used for the TCRbeta library. TCRdb reanalysed the PCR reads using MiXCR and keeps one entry per CDR3 protein. Among 350,000 to 450,000 distinct CDR3 sequences listed, roughly 14% were seen once. This CDR3 has 14 amino acids. In germline, CDR1 is SGHVS, CDR2 FQNEAQ. Trimming took 1 base from V and 8 from J, leaving 14 bases between them. The sequence was obtained from a human donor who donated a stem cell graft to a child with Fanconi anemia. The sample in question was PBMCs, obtained from the stem cell graft. The chain is built from TRBV7-8 and TRBJ1-2; a weak D match, TRBD1 (6 bases). The CDR3 DNA reads as TGTGCCAGCAGCTTAGTGGTGGGGGCGGAAGGCTACACCTTC. Translation: CASSLVVGAEGYTF.